The entry that follows covers one T cell receptor (beta chain) sequence. The CDR3 has 13 amino acids. V gave up 2 bases and J gave up 2 bases, with 7 bases separating them. This sample was taken from a study of blood T cell repertoires in COVID-19. Libraries were prepared by immunoSEQ multiplex PCR; TCRdb keeps only in-frame clonotypes and omits some of them. The profile covers some 180,000 clones, with around three quarters appearing a single time and around 19% taken by the ten largest. The clonotype originates from a woman aged 65 to 85 in a cohort exposed to, infected with or recovered from COVID-19 (not recorded which). The chain combines TRBV12-3 or TRBV12-4 with TRBJ2-7; D is uncertain. Input material: PBMCs or T cells enriched from blood (not recorded which). In DNA, the CDR3 is TGTGCCAGCAGTTTATCCCCAACCTACGAGCAGTACTTC. Its translation: CASSLSPTYEQYF.